These 21 T cell receptor beta chains share one sample of origin, sequenced in a study of T-cell memory formation after mild COVID-19. Using its own MiXCR run on the 5' RACE reads, TCRdb lists one record per CDR3 protein. Here the sample spans 300,000 to 400,000 distinct CDR3 sequences, roughly 14% being singletons. Sequenced material: PBMCs or a T cell subset sorted from them (not recorded which). The receptors stem from a man in his late teens or twenties who had mild COVID-19 (a few samples of this study predate the infection). Cell type and time point are not known.

This clonotype was seen a handful of times. The chain joins TRBV6-6 to TRBJ2-2; the D gene is possibly TRBD1 (6 bases). V was pared by 6 bases and J by 0 bases, with 11 bases between. CDR1 is MNHNY, CDR2 SVGAGI, per germline (reference sequence). The CDR3 extends over 15 amino acids. The CDR3 protein is CASSWGTPNTGELFF. The CDR3 DNA is TGTGCCAGCAGCTGGGGGACACCGAACACCGGGGAGCTGTTTTTT.

This clonotype came up many times. J is TRBJ1-2 and V is TRBV4-1; no definite D call. The germline V gene encodes CDR1 MGHRA and CDR2 YSYEKL. V was cut by 4 bases and J by 4 bases, with 16 bases left in between. The CDR3 sequence is 15 residues long. The DNA for the CDR3 is TGCGCCAGCAGCCCCCGCCAAGGAGTTGGCTATGGCTACACCTTC. Protein sequence: CASSPRQGVGYGYTF.

The CDR3 sequence is CASKVSGGLYEQYF. Here the CDR3 DNA reads TGTGCCAGCAAGGTTAGCGGGGGGCTCTACGAGCAGTACTTC. The chain recombines TRBV27 with TRBJ2-7; 10 bases map to TRBD2. The V segment lost 7 bases and the J segment 3 bases; nucleotides outside the gene matches: 6. Germline V gene lookup returns CDR1 MNHEY and CDR2 SMNVEV (reference sequence). CDR3 length equals 14 residues.

The chain joins TRBV4-2 to TRBJ1-5, with 7 bases that match TRBD1. After removal of 0 bases from V and 6 bases from J, the junction contained 8 bases not matched to a gene. CDR3 length: 16 residues. Germline V gene sequence: CDR1 LGHNA, CDR2 YNFKEQ. The CDR3 region has the DNA TGTGCCAGCAGCCAAGATTTGGGGACAGCTAGTCAGCCCCAGCATTTT. Encoded protein: CASSQDLGTASQPQHF.

The chain uses TRBV9 and TRBJ2-3; possible D gene TRBD1, 6 bases. This CDR3 contains 16 residues. The V gene's germline CDR1 is SGDLS and CDR2 YYNGEE. Trimming removed 4 bases at V and 0 bases at J, with 15 bases between. CDR3 residues: CASSFRGGSSTDTQYF. The CDR3, as DNA: TGTGCCAGCAGCTTCAGAGGGGGTTCTAGCACAGATACGCAGTATTTT.

V usage is TRBV7-9 and J usage is TRBJ1-2, with D maybe TRBD1 (6 bases). Trimming left V 1 base short and J 8 bases short, with 23 bases between. CDR1 is SEHNR, CDR2 FQNEAQ, per germline (reference sequence). The CDR3 covers 17 residues. CDR3: CASSLDVWGRVLKGYTF. CDR3 nucleotides: TGTGCCAGCAGCTTAGATGTCTGGGGGCGAGTTTTAAAAGGCTACACCTTC.

There are a few counts of this clonotype. V usage is TRBV7-2 and J usage is TRBJ2-4, with 8 bases matching TRBD2. CDR1 and CDR2 (germline): SGHTA, FQGNSA. With V trimmed by 3 bases and J by 0 bases, 7 bases remained unmatched. CDR3 length: 17 amino acids. The CDR3 protein is CASSFVGTRVAKNIQYF. In DNA form, the CDR3 reads TGTGCCAGCAGCTTTGTCGGGACTAGGGTAGCCAAAAACATTCAGTACTTC.

This clonotype appeared a few times. The chain couples TRBV20-1 to TRBJ2-7; D perhaps matches TRBD2 (6 bases). The V gene lost 0 bases and the J gene lost 3 bases, with 6 bases spanning the gap. Looked up from germline, CDR1 is DFQATT and CDR2 is SNEGSKA (reference sequence). The CDR3 length is 12 residues. The CDR3 protein is CSAREEGYEQYV. The DNA of the CDR3 is TGCAGTGCTAGAGAGGAGGGCTACGAGCAGTACGTC.

Many counts were recorded for this clonotype. V usage is TRBV28 and J usage is TRBJ2-1, with a possible D match to TRBD1 (6 bases). CDR3 length: 12 residues. Germline V lookup: CDR1 MDHEN, CDR2 SYDVKM. Between the trimmed V and J ends, which lost 6 bases and 5 bases, there was a span of 8 bases. The CDR3 is CASRDRHNEQFF. CDR3 bases: TGTGCCAGCAGGGACAGACACAATGAGCAGTTCTTC.

This clonotype came up a few times. This chain uses TRBV5-5 with TRBJ2-5; no clear D. This CDR3 contains 12 residues. V dropped 0 bases and J dropped 5 bases, with 5 bases sitting between them. Germline V lookup: CDR1 SGHKS, CDR2 YYEKEE (reference sequence). CDR3 nucleotides: TGTGCCAGCAGCTTGGATTGGGAGACCCAGTACTTC. Its translation is CASSLDWETQYF.

This chain uses TRBV4-1 with TRBJ2-1; tentatively, D is TRBD2 (7 bases). This CDR3 comprises 16 residues. Germline V gives CDR1 MGHRA, CDR2 YSYEKL. V was trimmed by 4 bases and J by 3 bases, leaving 16 bases between them. The CDR3 DNA follows: TGCGCCAGCAGCCGATTCGGGGGGCCCCTCTACAATGAGCAGTTCTTC. Translation: CASSRFGGPLYNEQFF.

This clonotype occurred a few times. The chain combines TRBV7-9 with TRBJ2-7, with TRBD2 as a possible D gene (5 bases). Deletions cut 2 bases from V and 13 bases from J, with 18 bases between. Germline assignment: CDR1 SEHNR and CDR2 FQNEAQ (reference sequence). The CDR3 extends over 13 amino acids. The CDR3 here is CASSLPGLGRFYV. CDR3 in DNA: TGTGCCAGCAGCTTACCGGGATTAGGGCGGTTCTACGTC.

This clonotype was observed a few times. The genes are TRBV7-3 and TRBJ2-3, with D possibly being TRBD1 or TRBD2 (5 bases each). The V and J ends lost 2 bases and 2 bases respectively, with 14 bases between them. The CDR3 totals 16 residues. The germline gives CDR1 SGHTA, CDR2 FQGTGA. CDR3 in DNA: TGTGCCAGCAGCTTATTCGGGACCGATAACACAGATACGCAGTATTTT. This sequence encodes CASSLFGTDNTDTQYF.

This clonotype has more than one count but fewer than ten. J is TRBJ2-1 and V is TRBV9, with D perhaps being TRBD1 or TRBD2 (5 bases each). V shed 4 bases and J shed 9 bases, with 17 bases lying between them. Germline V CDR1 and CDR2: SGDLS, YYNGEE. This CDR3 is built from 14 residues. The DNA of the CDR3 is TGTGCCAGCAGCCCCGGGGACCTAGGACGTGAGCAGTTCTTC. Translating it yields CASSPGDLGREQFF.

The V call is TRBV7-2, the J call TRBJ2-5; D gene unclear. Germline CDR1 reads SGHTA; CDR2 reads FQGNSA. V was cut by 4 bases and J by 2 bases, with 11 bases left in between. The CDR3 covers 14 residues. CDR3 loop: CASSYSHMQETQYF. The DNA for the CDR3 is TGTGCCAGCAGCTACAGTCACATGCAAGAGACCCAGTACTTC.

V and J are TRBV20-1 and TRBJ2-7; 9 nucleotides line up with TRBD1. J gave up 6 bases and V 3 bases, and 9 bases lay outside the gene matches. Germline lookup yields CDR1 DFQATT and CDR2 SNEGSKA (reference sequence). The CDR3 totals 14 residues. CDR3 protein: CSARLPGQGIEQYF. DNA of the CDR3: TGCAGTGCTAGGCTACCGGGACAGGGTATCGAGCAGTACTTC.

This rearrangement joins TRBV7-9 to TRBJ1-1; perhaps TRBD1 as D (6 bases). Looked up from germline, CDR1 is SEHNR and CDR2 is FQNEAQ (reference sequence). Trimming took 2 bases from V and 2 from J, leaving 9 bases between them. The CDR3 has 14 residues. The CDR3 region is CASSLMDSNTEAFF. The DNA for the CDR3 is TGTGCCAGCAGCTTAATGGACAGCAACACTGAAGCTTTCTTT.

This clonotype was seen only once. This rearrangement joins TRBV2 to TRBJ2-7; 8 bases are a match to TRBD1. Germline V gene lookup returns CDR1 SNHLY and CDR2 FYNNEI. The CDR3 runs 14 residues. With V trimmed by 4 bases and J by 1 base, 3 bases remained unmatched. The DNA for the CDR3 is TGTGCCAGCAGTGTGGGACAGGCGTCCTACGAGCAGTACGTC. Residues: CASSVGQASYEQYV.

There are a few counts of this clonotype. This chain links TRBV18 with TRBJ1-6; D perhaps matches TRBD1 (6 bases). CDR1 and CDR2 (germline): KGHSH, LQKENI. The CDR3 is 15 amino acids. V was pared by 0 bases and J by 7 bases, with 10 bases between. The CDR3 loop is CASSPPGTQNSPLHF. In DNA, the CDR3 is TGTGCCAGCTCACCACCCGGGACACAGAATTCACCCCTCCACTTT.

This clonotype was counted many times. The chain carries TRBV5-1 and TRBJ2-5, with unresolved D. The CDR3 is 16 residues long. With 2 bases removed from V and 0 bases from J, the gap between germline ends came to 14 bases. Germline V gene sequence: CDR1 SGHRS, CDR2 YFSETQ. This CDR3 reads CASSFDQTTNQETQYF. The CDR3 DNA reads TGCGCCAGCAGCTTTGACCAAACCACCAACCAAGAGACCCAGTACTTC.

V is TRBV4-1 and J is TRBJ2-7, with a tentative D call TRBD1 (5 bases). Germline V CDR1 and CDR2: MGHRA, YSYEKL. Trimming shortened V by 0 bases and J by 3 bases, and 6 bases separated the two germline ends. The CDR3 consists of 13 residues. The CDR3 sequence is CASSQDRGYEQYF. The DNA of the CDR3 is TGCGCCAGCAGCCAAGATAGGGGCTACGAGCAGTACTTC.